Following are 23 T cell receptor beta chains from one sample sequenced in a study of shared clonotypes between healthy human individuals. Method: immunoSEQ multiplex PCR; TCRdb's copy keeps in-frame clones and lacks some. The data contain about 2.4 million clones, 90% to 95% of them singletons. Sample: naive CD4+ T cells from PBMCs. The sample's subset: CD45RA+ positively selected. The origin of the receptors is a man aged 18 to 30 in good health. Some clones in this sample may be carry-over from other donors' samples.

This rearrangement joins TRBV19 to TRBJ1-5, with 9 bases matching TRBD1. Germline V gene data show CDR1 as LNHDA and CDR2 as SQIVND (reference sequence). This CDR3 spans 14 amino acids. The trim removed 5 bases at V and 6 bases at J, leaving 5 bases unmatched. CDR3 sequence (DNA): TGTGCCAGTAGTGGCTACAGGGGGCCTCAGCCCCAGCATTTT. The encoded protein is CASSGYRGPQPQHF.

The V call is TRBV2, the J call TRBJ2-1; D might be TRBD1 (5 bases). V lost 6 bases and J lost 4, with 16 bases in between. The germline V gene encodes CDR1 SNHLY and CDR2 FYNNEI. The CDR3 has 15 residues. This chain's CDR3 is CASSPSETEYNEQFF. The CDR3 region has the DNA TGTGCCAGCAGCCCTTCCGAGACAGAGTACAATGAGCAGTTCTTC.

The V gene is TRBV13, the J gene TRBJ1-1, with D possibly TRBD1 on 6 matching bases. The CDR3 runs 15 residues. Germline loops: CDR1 PRHDT, CDR2 FYEKMQ (reference sequence). V lost 3 bases, J lost 1 base, and 12 bases lay in between. In DNA form, the CDR3 reads TGTGCCAGCAGCTTTCGCGGGGGCTCGAACACTGAAGCTTTCTTT. It yields the protein CASSFRGGSNTEAFF. Supplemented by reference TRBV13 and TRBJ1-1, the full variable domain reads AAGVIQSPRHLIKEKRETATLKCYPIPRHDTVYWYQQGPGQDPQFLISFYEKMQSDKGSIPDRFSAQQFSDYHSELNMSSLELGDSALYFCASSFRGGSNTEAFFGQGTRLTVV.

The chain joins TRBV15 to TRBJ2-2; TRBD2 is a possible D gene (5 bases). CDR1 LNHNV and CDR2 YYDKDF come from the germline V gene (reference sequence). The CDR3 runs 14 residues. V dropped 2 bases and J dropped 6 bases, with 10 bases sitting between them. CDR3 sequence (DNA): TGTGCCACCAGCAGACTAGCATCGGCCGGGGAGCTGTTTTTT. It specifies CATSRLASAGELFF.

This rearrangement joins TRBV29-1 to TRBJ2-7; TRBD1 agrees at 8 bases. Germline V gives CDR1 SQVTM, CDR2 ANQGSEA. The CDR3 has 14 amino acids. The V and J ends lost 3 bases and 7 bases, in that order; junction bases with no gene match: 11. The CDR3 nucleotides read TGCAGCGTTGAGGATCCCAGGGGGCTCCAAGAGCAGTACTTC. Translation: CSVEDPRGLQEQYF.

This chain's CDR3 is CASSLLRDEKLFF. Here the CDR3 DNA reads TGTGCCAGCAGCTTACTCCGGGACGAAAAACTGTTTTTT. The rearrangement uses TRBV5-6 and TRBJ1-4; tentative D call: TRBD1 (5 bases). V shed 2 bases and J shed 8 bases, with 10 bases lying between them. This CDR3 comprises 13 residues. Looked up from germline, CDR1 is SGHDT and CDR2 is YYEEEE. Together with reference TRBV5-6 and TRBJ1-4, the CDR3 gives the full variable domain: DAGVTQSPTHLIKTRGQQVTLRCSPKSGHDTVSWYQQALGQGPQFIFQYYEEEERQRGNFPDRFSGHQFPNYSSELNVNALLLGDSALYLCASSLLRDEKLFFGSGTQLSVL.

This sequence joins TRBV7-9 and TRBJ2-3; TRBD2 matches at 13 bases. Germline CDR1 reads SEHNR; CDR2 reads FQNEAQ (reference sequence). This CDR3 comprises 17 residues. The V gene end was trimmed by 6 bases and the J gene end by 2 bases; junction bases not matched to a gene: 8. CDR3 bases: TGTGCCAGCAGACGTACCGGGACTAGCGGGAACACAGATACGCAGTATTTT. Amino acids: CASRRTGTSGNTDTQYF.

This chain joins TRBV5-1 and TRBJ2-5; 12 bases fit TRBD2. Germline V gives CDR1 SGHRS, CDR2 YFSETQ. V gave up 5 bases and J gave up 9 bases; unmatched junction bases: 11. The CDR3 is 15 residues long. CDR3 nucleotides: TGCGCCAGCAGTATGACTAGCGGGAGTATAATCCCCCAGTACTTC. This codes for CASSMTSGSIIPQYF.

The rearrangement joins TRBV27 to TRBJ1-1, with D possibly matching TRBD1 (5 bases). Trimming pared 2 bases from V and 4 bases from J, leaving 11 bases between. Germline lookup yields CDR1 MNHEY and CDR2 SMNVEV (reference sequence). This CDR3 is 14 amino acids long. The CDR3 nucleotides are TGTGCCAGCAGTTTAAACGGGGGGGGCACTGAAGCTTTCTTT. Its protein product is CASSLNGGGTEAFF.

The chain links TRBV9 to TRBJ2-3; 7 positions match TRBD2. The CDR3 is 17 residues long. J lost 4 bases, V lost 0 bases, and 11 bases had no gene match. Germline-derived CDR1 and CDR2 are SGDLS and YYNGEE. The CDR3 protein is CASSVAVTGSGADTQYF. CDR3 DNA: TGTGCCAGCAGCGTAGCGGTTACGGGAAGCGGGGCAGATACGCAGTATTTT.

The chain recombines TRBV19 with TRBJ2-3; 7 nucleotides align to TRBD2. V trimming: 2 bases; J trimming: 4 bases; junction bases outside the gene matches: 6. The germline V gene has CDR1 LNHDA and CDR2 SQIVND (reference sequence). The CDR3 totals 15 residues. The CDR3 loop reads CASSISWGRADTQYF. As DNA, the CDR3 is TGTGCCAGTAGTATAAGCTGGGGGAGGGCAGATACGCAGTATTTT.

The rearrangement joins TRBV15 to TRBJ2-2; D is undetermined. The germline V gene has CDR1 LNHNV and CDR2 YYDKDF (reference sequence). Trimming removed 5 bases from V and 3 bases from J, with 4 bases in between. CDR3 length: 12 residues. The DNA for the CDR3 is TGTGCCACCAGCGTATACACCGGGGAGCTGTTTTTT. This codes for CATSVYTGELFF.

As regards this clone: Other nucleotide sequences from this sample produce the same CDR3. The rearrangement links TRBV10-2 to TRBJ2-7, with 11 bases that match TRBD1. Germline V gene sequence: CDR1 WSHSY, CDR2 SAAADI. V lost 0 bases and J lost 1; bases outside the gene matches: 2. The CDR3 covers 16 residues. This CDR3 reads CASSESGTGGSYEQYF. DNA of the CDR3: TGCGCCAGCAGTGAGTCGGGGACAGGGGGATCCTACGAGCAGTACTTC.

The chain carries TRBV9 and TRBJ2-3; D might be TRBD1 (7 bases). The germline V and J ends were trimmed by 4 bases and 2 bases, with 17 bases remaining between them. CDR3 length: 16 residues. Germline CDR1 reads SGDLS; CDR2 reads YYNGEE. CDR3 protein: CASSQRGDSSTDTQYF. The CDR3 coding sequence is TGTGCCAGCAGCCAGCGCGGGGACAGTTCCACAGATACGCAGTATTTT.

V usage is TRBV6-6 and J usage is TRBJ2-1; TRBD2 aligns across 11 bases. Losses at the gene ends were 6 bases for V and 5 bases for J; bases not matched to a gene: 6. The CDR3 is made up of 15 amino acids. From germline, CDR1 is MNHNY and CDR2 SVGAGI (reference sequence). The CDR3 DNA reads TGTGCCAGCAGGACGGGACTAGCGGCCCACAATGAGCAGTTCTTC. Protein: CASRTGLAAHNEQFF.

This clone was seen just once. The junction departs from germline at one end; a sequencing error may be responsible. CDR3 DNA: TGTGCCAGCAGTGAAGGGGGTAGCGGGAAAAGGGAGACCCAATACTTC. It codes for CASSEGGSGKRETQYF. The J gene is TRBJ2-5, the V gene TRBV6-1, with 8 positions matching TRBD2. The CDR3 is 16 amino acids. The germline CDR1 and CDR2 sequences are MNHNS and SASEGT.

Remarks on this clone: At the DNA level, this CDR3 is encoded by other sequences in the same sample as well. The V and J genes are TRBV5-4 and TRBJ2-7; TRBD1 matches 8 bases. J was trimmed by 0 bases and V by 4 bases; bases with no gene match: 6. This CDR3 comprises 15 residues. Germline V gene data show CDR1 as SGHNT and CDR2 as YYREEE (reference sequence). CDR3 sequence: CASSPRQGSSYEQYF. CDR3 nucleotide sequence: TGTGCCAGCAGCCCTAGACAGGGGAGCTCCTACGAGCAGTACTTC.

This rearrangement joins TRBV18 to TRBJ2-1, with 9 bases that match TRBD1. The CDR3 covers 14 residues. Germline CDR1 and CDR2: KGHSH and LQKENI. With V trimmed by 4 bases and J by 5 bases, 3 bases remained unmatched. The CDR3 DNA follows: TGTGCCAGCTCACGGGACAGGGCCAACAATGAGCAGTTCTTC. This gives the protein CASSRDRANNEQFF.

The chain links TRBV29-1 to TRBJ2-3; 10 positions match TRBD2. This CDR3 spans 17 amino acids. V lost 4 bases to trimming and J lost 2 bases; unmatched junction nucleotides: 12. The germline gives CDR1 SQVTM, CDR2 ANQGSEA. The CDR3, as DNA: TGCAGCGTTGTGAGCGGGAGGGCCTCTTTGGTCACAGATACGCAGTATTTT. It is translated as CSVVSGRASLVTDTQYF.

The chain joins TRBV9 to TRBJ2-1; D tentatively reads TRBD1 or TRBD2 (5 bases each). Germline V lookup: CDR1 SGDLS, CDR2 YYNGEE. Trimming cost V 7 bases and J 4 bases, with 24 bases left between them. The CDR3 has 17 residues. The CDR3 spells CASPVGAPGPLYNEQFF. As DNA, the CDR3 is TGTGCCAGCCCCGTAGGGGCCCCGGGACCACTATACAATGAGCAGTTCTTC.

The chain uses TRBV7-9 and TRBJ1-2; D uncertain. The germline gives CDR1 SEHNR, CDR2 FQNEAQ (reference sequence). Trimming took off 5 bases at V and 1 base at J, with 14 bases between the two ends. The CDR3 has 15 amino acids. CDR3 region: CASSPAGGYNYGYTF. The DNA of the CDR3 is TGTGCCAGCAGCCCGGCCGGCGGGTATAACTATGGCTACACCTTC.

The chain is built from TRBV5-4 and TRBJ2-7; a possible D gene is TRBD2 (8 bases). Between the trimmed V and J ends, which lost 4 bases and 4 bases, there was a span of 21 bases. The germline V gene encodes CDR1 SGHNT and CDR2 YYREEE (reference sequence). This CDR3 has 16 residues. CDR3 protein: CASSPGGGQPYYEQYF. CDR3 coding DNA: TGTGCCAGCAGCCCGGGGGGGGGACAGCCCTATTACGAGCAGTACTTC. The full variable domain, in which reference TRBV5-4 and TRBJ2-7 provide the parts outside the CDR3, is ETGVTQSPTHLIKTRGQQVTLRCSSQSGHNTVSWYQQALGQGPQFIFQYYREEENGRGNFPPRFSGLQFPNYSSELNVNALELDDSALYLCASSPGGGQPYYEQYFGPGTRLTVT.

As for this clone: Other DNA sequences in the sample encode the same CDR3. This chain links TRBV7-2 with TRBJ2-7; D possibly corresponds to TRBD2 (6 bases). V gave up 5 bases and J gave up 0 bases, with 11 bases separating them. Germline V gene lookup returns CDR1 SGHTA and CDR2 FQGNSA. This CDR3 region has 14 residues. The CDR3 is CASSLSGSSYEQYF. DNA of the CDR3: TGTGCCAGCAGCCTTAGCGGTAGCTCCTACGAGCAGTACTTC.